The 24 T cell receptor beta chains reported below all come from one sample, sequenced in a study of naive and memory T cell subsets. Two oligonucleotides, mixed equimolar, formed the beta constant-region primer covering TRBC1 and TRBC2. TCRdb itself ran the UMI-ligation and nested PCR reads through MiXCR, one entry per CDR3 protein. Found here are 140,000 to 150,000 distinct CDR3 sequences, about 18% of them singletons; the top ten hold just over 0.14%. Sequenced input: naive CD4+ T cells from blood. These receptors were collected from a human donor in good health.

The genes are TRBV19 and TRBJ2-1; D ambiguous. Germline CDR1 LNHDA, CDR2 SQIVND (reference sequence). The CDR3 sequence is 14 residues long. The V end was cut by 3 bases, the J end by 4 bases, with 10 bases between. CDR3 region: CASSIRGMYNEQFF. The CDR3 bases are TGTGCCAGTAGTATCCGAGGAATGTACAATGAGCAGTTCTTC.

The chain links TRBV19 to TRBJ2-5; D is perhaps TRBD1 (5 bases). CDR1 LNHDA and CDR2 SQIVND come from the germline V gene (reference sequence). V was pared by 3 bases and J by 5 bases, with 10 bases between. The CDR3 is 13 amino acids. The CDR3 DNA follows: TGTGCCAGTAGTATGACACAGGTTGAGACCCAGTACTTC. Protein product: CASSMTQVETQYF.

This rearrangement joins TRBV20-1 to TRBJ2-3, with 10 bases lining up with TRBD2. CDR1 DFQATT and CDR2 SNEGSKA come from the germline V gene (reference sequence). The CDR3 covers 14 residues. The trim removed 6 bases at V and 2 bases at J, leaving 5 bases unmatched. The CDR3 loop is CSARGTSATDTQYF. The CDR3 nucleotides are TGCAGTGCCAGGGGGACTAGCGCCACAGATACGCAGTATTTT.

This clonotype was seen a few times. This chain links TRBV29-1 with TRBJ2-7; weak D call: TRBD2 (5 bases). Trimming removed 2 bases from V and 1 base from J, with 9 bases in between. Germline V gene sequence: CDR1 SQVTM, CDR2 ANQGSEA. The CDR3 contains 13 residues. The CDR3 reads CSVEPRGSYEQYF. CDR3 in DNA: TGCAGCGTTGAACCCCGGGGATCCTACGAGCAGTACTTC.

This clonotype occurred a few times. The chain is built from TRBV9 and TRBJ2-1; 14 bases are shared with TRBD2. Trimming at V came to 9 bases and at J to 10 bases, leaving 12 bases not matched to a gene. This CDR3 contains 15 residues. Germline assignment: CDR1 SGDLS and CDR2 YYNGEE. The CDR3, as DNA: TGTGCCAACGCCTCACCAGGGACTAGCGGGGGAGAGCAGTTCTTC. This translates into CANASPGTSGGEQFF.

In this sample, this clonotype turned up a few times. The chain employs TRBV7-9 and TRBJ1-2; possibly TRBD1 for D (5 bases). Trimming removed 2 bases at V and 5 bases at J, with 12 bases between. CDR3 length: 14 residues. CDR1 is SEHNR, CDR2 FQNEAQ, per germline (reference sequence). The CDR3 spells CASSLSEGLYGYTF. The CDR3 nucleotides read TGTGCCAGCAGCTTATCGGAGGGGTTATATGGCTACACCTTC. The variable domain in full, completed from reference TRBV7-9 and TRBJ1-2, reads DTGVSQNPRHKITKRGQNVTFRCDPISEHNRLYWYRQTLGQGPEFLTYFQNEAQLEKSRLLSDRFSAERPKGSFSTLEIQRTEQGDSAMYLCASSLSEGLYGYTFGSGTRLTVV.

The chain uses TRBV11-2 and TRBJ2-1; the match to TRBD2 covers 13 bases. The CDR3 is 17 residues long. In germline, CDR1 is SGHAT, CDR2 FQNNGV. J gave up 8 bases and V 5 bases, and 12 bases lay outside the gene matches. The CDR3 region is CASSNGRGTSGNYEQFF. In DNA, the CDR3 is TGTGCCAGCAGCAATGGGCGAGGGACTAGCGGGAATTATGAGCAGTTCTTC.

This clonotype appeared a few times. The chain has TRBV10-1 and TRBJ1-1; D remains ambiguous. Germline values: CDR1 WNHNN, CDR2 SYGVQD (reference sequence). With 0 bases removed from V and 3 bases from J, the gap between germline ends came to 11 bases. This CDR3 region has 15 residues. The CDR3 protein is CASSESAAADTEAFF. The CDR3 DNA follows: TGCGCCAGCAGTGAGTCTGCAGCGGCAGACACTGAAGCTTTCTTT.

The chain links TRBV12-3 or TRBV12-4 to TRBJ2-3; TRBD2 might be the D (6 bases). The CDR3 is made up of 14 amino acids. The ends were cut back, 7 bases at V and 2 bases at J, with 13 bases in the middle. CDR3 loop: CASIPREFTDTQYF. The CDR3 DNA reads as TGTGCCAGCATACCCCGGGAGTTCACAGATACGCAGTATTTT.

This rearrangement joins TRBV5-1 to TRBJ1-5; tentative D call: TRBD1 (5 bases). V lost 4 bases to trimming and J lost 3 bases, with 8 bases between them. The CDR3 extends over 13 amino acids. Germline CDR1 reads SGHRS; CDR2 reads YFSETQ. CDR3 loop: CASSVGPNQPQHF. The CDR3 coding sequence is TGCGCCAGCAGCGTGGGGCCCAATCAGCCCCAGCATTTT.

Only a few counts were recorded for this clonotype. The genes are TRBV15 and TRBJ1-1; tentative D call: TRBD1 (5 bases). Germline V lookup: CDR1 LNHNV, CDR2 YYDKDF (reference sequence). With 3 bases removed from V and 3 bases from J, the gap between germline ends came to 14 bases. This CDR3 has 15 amino acids. CDR3: CATSRRDAFDTEAFF. The CDR3 bases are TGTGCCACCAGCAGGAGGGACGCTTTTGACACTGAAGCTTTCTTT.

The chain uses TRBV18 and TRBJ1-2; D unclear. The CDR3 is made up of 12 amino acids. CDR1 and CDR2 from the germline V gene are KGHSH and LQKENI. The V end was cut by 3 bases, the J end by 7 bases, with 9 bases between. The CDR3 spells CASSPSGTGYTF. CDR3 DNA: TGTGCCAGCTCACCGAGTGGAACTGGCTACACCTTC.

This clonotype was seen repeatedly, ten times or more. The chain combines TRBV6-5 with TRBJ2-7; D possibly uses TRBD1 or TRBD2 (6 bases each). The CDR3 is 14 amino acids. Germline-derived CDR1 and CDR2 are MNHEY and SVGAGI. V was cut by 2 bases and J by 2 bases, with 10 bases left in between. The CDR3: CASSYRGPTYEQYF. DNA for the CDR3: TGTGCCAGCAGTTACCGGGGGCCGACCTACGAGCAGTACTTC.

There are many counts of this clonotype. This rearrangement joins TRBV7-2 to TRBJ2-1; D not resolved. Germline loops: CDR1 SGHTA, CDR2 FQGNSA. The CDR3 consists of 12 residues. Between the trimmed V and J ends, which lost 5 bases and 4 bases, there was a span of 6 bases. The DNA for the CDR3 is TGTGCCAGCAGCGTAGGGTACAATGAGCAGTTCTTC. This sequence encodes CASSVGYNEQFF. The full variable domain, rest sourced from reference TRBV7-2 and TRBJ2-1, is GAGVSQSPSNKVTEKGKDVELRCDPISGHTALYWYRQSLGQGLEFLIYFQGNSAPDKSGLPSDRFSAERTGGSVSTLTIQRTQQEDSAVYLCASSVGYNEQFFGPGTRLTVL.

This clonotype was counted a few times. CDR3 DNA: TGTGCCAGCAGTTTCGGCGGTAGCTACACCTTC. Translated: CASSFGGSYTF. The V call is TRBV28, the J call TRBJ1-2; no reliable D call. CDR3 size: 11 residues. The germline V gene encodes CDR1 MDHEN and CDR2 SYDVKM. Trimming shortened V by 3 bases and J by 9 bases, and 8 bases separated the two germline ends.

The CDR3 DNA is TGCAGTGCTAGAGTGGACACCCAAGAGACCCAGTACTTC. Encoded protein: CSARVDTQETQYF. The V and J genes are TRBV20-1 and TRBJ2-5, with D tentatively TRBD1 (5 bases). The CDR3 has 13 amino acids. V shed 1 base and J shed 1 base, with 7 bases lying between them. From germline, CDR1 is DFQATT and CDR2 SNEGSKA (reference sequence).

This clonotype has only a few counts. The chain links TRBV7-3 to TRBJ2-3; 8 positions match TRBD1. The CDR3 is made up of 15 amino acids. V lost 4 bases to trimming and J lost 2 bases; unmatched junction nucleotides: 5. The germline V gene encodes CDR1 SGHTA and CDR2 FQGTGA. This chain's CDR3 is CASSSRGPYTDTQYF. CDR3 DNA sequence: TGTGCCAGCAGCTCCAGGGGGCCTTACACAGATACGCAGTATTTT.

The chain is built from TRBV6-6 and TRBJ1-1; D is ambiguous. V was cut by 6 bases and J by 3 bases, with 11 bases left in between. The CDR3 runs 13 residues. CDR1 MNHNY and CDR2 SVGAGI come from the germline V gene (reference sequence). The CDR3 region is CASREEEYTEAFF. The DNA of the CDR3 is TGTGCCAGCAGGGAGGAAGAGTACACTGAAGCTTTCTTT.

V usage is TRBV4-2 and J usage is TRBJ2-2; either TRBD1 or TRBD2 may fit D (5 bases each). Looked up from germline, CDR1 is LGHNA and CDR2 is YNFKEQ. V was pared by 1 base and J by 8 bases, with 11 bases between. CDR3 length: 14 amino acids. The CDR3 here is CASSQAWGGGELFF. The CDR3 DNA sequence: TGTGCCAGCAGCCAAGCCTGGGGCGGGGGGGAGCTGTTTTTT.

In this sample, this clonotype turned up a few times. The rearrangement uses TRBV29-1 and TRBJ1-4, with D possibly matching TRBD1 (5 bases). The V end lost 7 bases, the J end lost 5 bases, and 8 bases lay between the germline ends. CDR3 size: 11 residues. The germline gives CDR1 SQVTM, CDR2 ANQGSEA. The CDR3 protein is CSAEGNEKLFF. DNA of the CDR3: TGCAGCGCTGAGGGGAATGAAAAACTGTTTTTT.

A few counts support this clonotype. The V and J genes are TRBV7-2 and TRBJ2-6; D assignment may be TRBD1 or TRBD2 (5 bases each). The CDR3 has 14 amino acids. Trimming took off 3 bases at V and 9 bases at J, with 12 bases between the two ends. The V gene's germline CDR1 is SGHTA and CDR2 FQGNSA. The CDR3 is CASSLTTGLNVLTF. The CDR3 bases are TGTGCCAGCAGCTTGACTACGGGGCTCAACGTCCTGACTTTC.

This clonotype was picked up a small number of times. The chain combines TRBV20-1 with TRBJ2-3; D gene unclear. V lost 6 bases, J lost 5 bases, and 15 bases lay in between. The CDR3 spans 13 residues. Germline-derived CDR1 and CDR2 are DFQATT and SNEGSKA (reference sequence). The CDR3 region is CSATGGKGDTQYF. Written as DNA, the CDR3 is TGCAGTGCCACCGGTGGAAAGGGAGATACGCAGTATTTT.

The sample holds one count of this clonotype. V usage is TRBV7-2 and J usage is TRBJ1-6; D is undetermined. The germline V and J ends were trimmed by 6 bases and 6 bases, with 6 bases remaining between them. The germline CDR1 and CDR2 sequences are SGHTA and FQGNSA. The CDR3 totals 12 residues. CDR3 sequence (DNA): TGTGCCAGCAGGCTGGTTAATTCACCCCTCCACTTT. Protein sequence: CASRLVNSPLHF.

This clonotype was detected only a few times. The V call is TRBV7-9, the J call TRBJ2-7; D is perhaps TRBD1 (6 bases). CDR1 is SEHNR and CDR2 is FQNEAQ in the germline V gene (reference sequence). Trimming cost V 4 bases and J 2 bases, with 12 bases left between them. CDR3 length equals 14 residues. The CDR3 DNA is TGTGCCAGCAGCTCGCGGACAGCAGCCTACGAGCAGTACTTC. This codes for CASSSRTAAYEQYF.